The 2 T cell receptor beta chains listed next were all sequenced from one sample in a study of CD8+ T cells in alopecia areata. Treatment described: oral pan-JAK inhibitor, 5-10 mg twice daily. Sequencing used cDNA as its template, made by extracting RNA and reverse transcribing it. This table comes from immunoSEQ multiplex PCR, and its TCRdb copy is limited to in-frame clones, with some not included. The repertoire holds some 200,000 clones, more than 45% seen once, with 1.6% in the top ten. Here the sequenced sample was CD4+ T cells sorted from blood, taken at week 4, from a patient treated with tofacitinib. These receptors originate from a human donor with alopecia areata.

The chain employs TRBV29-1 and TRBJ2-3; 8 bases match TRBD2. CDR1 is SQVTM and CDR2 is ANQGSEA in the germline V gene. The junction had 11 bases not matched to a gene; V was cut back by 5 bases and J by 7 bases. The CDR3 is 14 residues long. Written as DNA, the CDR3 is TGCAGCGTTCCCCCGGGACTAGGGTCTAATACGCAGTATTTT. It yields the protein CSVPPGLGSNTQYF.

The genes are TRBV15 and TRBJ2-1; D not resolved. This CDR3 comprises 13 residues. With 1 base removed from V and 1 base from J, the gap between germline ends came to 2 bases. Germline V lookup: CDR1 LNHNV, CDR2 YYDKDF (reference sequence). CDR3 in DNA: TGTGCCACCAGCAGAGTTTCCTACAATGAGCAGTTCTTC. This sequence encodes CATSRVSYNEQFF. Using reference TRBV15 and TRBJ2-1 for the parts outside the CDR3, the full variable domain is DAMVIQNPRYQVTQFGKPVTLSCSQTLNHNVMYWYQQKSSQAPKLLFHYYDKDFNNEADTPDNFQSRRPNTSFCFLDIRSPGLGDTAMYLCATSRVSYNEQFFGPGTRLTVL.